The 8 T cell receptor beta chains presented below share a single source sample, sequenced in a study of blood T cell repertoires in COVID-19. Sequencing was performed with immunoSEQ multiplex PCR; in TCRdb, only in-frame clones are kept and a portion is missing. This table has 120,000 to 150,000 clones, around four fifths appearing once. What was sequenced was peripheral blood. The receptor set was obtained from a human donor in a cohort sampled during active COVID-19.

The rearrangement joins TRBV7-9 to TRBJ2-1, with a tentative D call TRBD2 (9 bases). CDR3 length: 15 amino acids. Germline CDR1 and CDR2: SEHNR and FQNEAQ (reference sequence). V was cut by 5 bases and J by 9 bases, with 20 bases left in between. In DNA, the CDR3 is TGTGCCAGCAGCCTACAGGGGGTAGCGGGAGTTGAGCAGTTCTTC. It codes for CASSLQGVAGVEQFF.

The rearrangement uses TRBV19 and TRBJ2-1; the D gene is possibly TRBD1 (6 bases). V gave up 8 bases and J gave up 2 bases, with 13 bases separating them. The CDR3 totals 14 residues. The germline V gene has CDR1 LNHDA and CDR2 SQIVND (reference sequence). CDR3 bases: TGTGCCAGTGGGAGAGGGGGACCCTACAATGAGCAGTTCTTC. Amino acid sequence: CASGRGGPYNEQFF.

The rearrangement links TRBV10-3 to TRBJ1-1; no clear D gene. Germline CDR1 is ENHRY and CDR2 is SYGVKD. V lost 6 bases to trimming and J lost 5 bases, with 16 bases between them. The CDR3 has 14 amino acids. This chain's CDR3 is CAIRTGWVGTEAFF. The CDR3 DNA reads TGTGCCATCAGGACGGGGTGGGTAGGAACTGAAGCTTTCTTT.

This clone was seen a single time. The chain couples TRBV2 to TRBJ1-1, with a tentative D call TRBD1 (6 bases). Germline loops: CDR1 SNHLY, CDR2 FYNNEI. The V and J ends lost 8 bases and 4 bases respectively, with 14 bases between them. The CDR3 loop spans 13 amino acids. The DNA of the CDR3 is TGTGCCAGCGAGGGGGTGGTTGGCACTGAAGCTTTCTTT. This codes for CASEGVVGTEAFF.

This rearrangement joins TRBV20-1 to TRBJ2-3, with D uncertain. V dropped 3 bases and J dropped 6 bases, with 4 bases sitting between them. The germline gives CDR1 DFQATT, CDR2 SNEGSKA (reference sequence). This CDR3 is 10 amino acids long. CDR3 bases: TGCAGTGCTAGCAGTGATACGCAGTATTTT. The encoded protein is CSASSDTQYF.

J is TRBJ2-1 and V is TRBV4-2; 15 nucleotides line up with TRBD2. The CDR3 is made up of 16 amino acids. CDR1 LGHNA and CDR2 YNFKEQ come from the germline V gene. The ends lost 6 bases at V and 5 bases at J; junction bases unmatched: 5. The CDR3 region is CASSRTSGGADNEQFF. The CDR3 nucleotides read TGTGCCAGCAGTCGGACTAGCGGGGGGGCCGACAATGAGCAGTTCTTC.

V and J are TRBV7-3 and TRBJ2-1; D not resolved. This CDR3 comprises 13 residues. Germline CDR1 SGHTA, CDR2 FQGTGA. Trimming shortened V by 3 bases and J by 6 bases, and 9 bases separated the two germline ends. The DNA of the CDR3 is TGTGCCAGCAGCTTTCCGGGTAGCAATGAGCAGTTCTTC. It encodes CASSFPGSNEQFF.

The V and J genes are TRBV10-3 and TRBJ1-5; 7 positions agree with TRBD1. The CDR3 has 13 residues. Looked up from germline, CDR1 is ENHRY and CDR2 is SYGVKD. V was clipped by 11 bases and J by 2 bases; unmatched bases: 6. CDR3 sequence: CASRTGGNQPQHF. The CDR3 nucleotides read TGTGCCTCCCGGACAGGAGGCAATCAGCCCCAGCATTTT.